The TCR beta chain under discussion was sequenced for a study of T cells in Graves' hyperthyroidism and ophthalmopathy. The investigators amplified TCR beta CDR3 regions from RNA transcripts. When the TCR CDR3 underwent first-round RT-PCR, the HTBI primer set was used. TCRdb reprocessed the multiplex PCR reads with MiXCR, giving one entry per CDR3 protein. This table has 350,000 to 400,000 distinct CDR3 sequences, about 18% appearing once. Study-wide points: Blood also contained most expanded thyroid clonotypes above 0.001.

Graves' hyperthyroidism was deemed stable given no ophthalmopathy progression within 18 months. Uncontrolled infections, other autoimmune diseases, pregnancy or lactation led to exclusion of patients. PBMCs stemmed from around 9.3 ml fresh peripheral blood. Concerning this clonotype itself: The antigen remains undetermined.

This clonotype originated in a woman aged 18-29 years with Graves' hyperthyroidism. The material sequenced was blood.

DNA for the CDR3: TGCAGTGCTAGAGATGGGGGGGGCTGGCAGCCCCAGCATTTT. Its translation is CSARDGGGWQPQHF. J is TRBJ1-5 and V is TRBV20-1; TRBD1 might be the D (6 bases). Germline V gives CDR1 DFQATT, CDR2 SNEGSKA (reference sequence). Trimming took 0 bases from V and 7 from J, leaving 13 bases between them. The CDR3 has 14 residues.